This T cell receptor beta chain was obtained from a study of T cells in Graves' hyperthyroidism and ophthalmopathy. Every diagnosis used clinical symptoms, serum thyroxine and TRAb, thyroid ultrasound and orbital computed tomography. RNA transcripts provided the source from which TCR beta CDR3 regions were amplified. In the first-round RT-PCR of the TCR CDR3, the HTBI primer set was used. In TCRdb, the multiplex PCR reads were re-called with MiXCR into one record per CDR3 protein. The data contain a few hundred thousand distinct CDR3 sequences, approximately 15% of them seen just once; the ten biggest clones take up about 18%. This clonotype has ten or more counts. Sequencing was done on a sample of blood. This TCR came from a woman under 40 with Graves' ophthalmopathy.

CDR3 DNA: TGTGCCAGCAGTGGGGGGGGTTCGGCTTTCTTT. This codes for CASSGGGSAFF. The J gene is TRBJ1-1, the V gene TRBV25-1, with a possible D match to TRBD1 (5 bases). V was trimmed by 4 bases and J by 11 bases, leaving 11 bases between them. This CDR3 region has 11 residues. CDR1 is MGHDK, CDR2 SYGVNS, per germline.